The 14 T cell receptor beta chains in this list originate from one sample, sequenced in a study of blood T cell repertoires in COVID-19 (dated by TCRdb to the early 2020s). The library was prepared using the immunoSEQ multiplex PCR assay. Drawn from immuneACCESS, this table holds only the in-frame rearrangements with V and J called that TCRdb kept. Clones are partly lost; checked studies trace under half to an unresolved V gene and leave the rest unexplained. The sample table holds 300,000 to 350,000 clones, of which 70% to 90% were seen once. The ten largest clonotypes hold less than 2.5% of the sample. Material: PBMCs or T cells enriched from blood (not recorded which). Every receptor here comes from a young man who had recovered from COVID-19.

The CDR3 spells CASSLRTKTGSLHGELFF. DNA of the CDR3: TGTGCCAGCAGCTTAAGGACGAAGACAGGGAGTCTCCACGGGGAGCTGTTTTTT. The chain combines TRBV7-3 with TRBJ2-2, with 7 bases matching TRBD1. J gave up 7 bases and V 1 base, and 15 bases lay outside the gene matches. The germline V gene encodes CDR1 SGHTA and CDR2 FQGTGA. CDR3 length: 18 residues.

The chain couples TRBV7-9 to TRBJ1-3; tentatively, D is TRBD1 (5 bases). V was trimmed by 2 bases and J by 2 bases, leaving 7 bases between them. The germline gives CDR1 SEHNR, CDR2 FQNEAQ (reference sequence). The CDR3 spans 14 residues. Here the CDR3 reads CASSLQGTGNTIYF. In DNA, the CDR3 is TGTGCCAGCAGCTTACAGGGCACTGGAAACACCATATATTTT.

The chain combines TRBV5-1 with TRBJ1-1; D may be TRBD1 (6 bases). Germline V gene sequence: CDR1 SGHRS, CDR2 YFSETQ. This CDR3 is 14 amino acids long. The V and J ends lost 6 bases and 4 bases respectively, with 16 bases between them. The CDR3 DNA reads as TGCGCCAGCAAAGGGGGTGTACAAGGCACTGAAGCTTTCTTT. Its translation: CASKGGVQGTEAFF.

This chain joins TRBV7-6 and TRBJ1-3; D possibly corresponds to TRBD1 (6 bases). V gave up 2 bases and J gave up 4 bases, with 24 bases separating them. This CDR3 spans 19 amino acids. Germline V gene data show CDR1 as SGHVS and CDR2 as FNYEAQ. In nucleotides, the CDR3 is TGTGCCAGCAGCTTAAGTTATCGTGGACGGGGGGCGCGAGGAAACACCATATATTTT. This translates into CASSLSYRGRGARGNTIYF.

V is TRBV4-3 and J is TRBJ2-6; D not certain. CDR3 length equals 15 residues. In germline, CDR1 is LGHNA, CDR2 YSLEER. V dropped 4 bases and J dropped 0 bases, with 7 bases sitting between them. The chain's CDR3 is CASSPQYSGANVLTF. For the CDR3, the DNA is TGCGCCAGCAGCCCGCAGTACTCTGGGGCCAACGTCCTGACTTTC.

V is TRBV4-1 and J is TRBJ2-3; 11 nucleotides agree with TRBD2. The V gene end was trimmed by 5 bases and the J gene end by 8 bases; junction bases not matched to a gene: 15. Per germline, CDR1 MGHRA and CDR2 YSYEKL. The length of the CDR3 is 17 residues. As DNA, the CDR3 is TGCGCCAGCAGCGAAAGGAGGAATAGCGGGGGGGCAGGTACGCAGTATTTT. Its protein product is CASSERRNSGGAGTQYF.

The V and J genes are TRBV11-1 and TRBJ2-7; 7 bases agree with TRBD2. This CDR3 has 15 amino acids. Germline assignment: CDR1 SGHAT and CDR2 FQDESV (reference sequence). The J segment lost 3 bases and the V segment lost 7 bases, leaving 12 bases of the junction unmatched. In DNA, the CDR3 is TGTGCCAGCACCCCTCCAGGGAGCGGGGACTACGAGCAGTACTTC. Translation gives CASTPPGSGDYEQYF.

CDR3 protein: CASSITRATEAFF. CDR3 in DNA: TGTGCCAGTAGTATAACCAGGGCCACTGAAGCTTTCTTT. The gene calls are TRBV19 and TRBJ1-1; TRBD1 is a possible D gene (5 bases). The CDR3 contains 13 residues. The V gene lost 2 bases and the J gene lost 4 bases, with 8 bases spanning the gap. Germline lookup yields CDR1 LNHDA and CDR2 SQIVND (reference sequence). Together with reference TRBV19 and TRBJ1-1, the CDR3 gives the full variable domain: DGGITQSPKYLFRKEGQNVTLSCEQNLNHDAMYWYRQDPGQGLRLIYYSQIVNDFQKGDIAEGYSVSREKKESFPLTVTSAQKNPTAFYLCASSITRATEAFFGQGTRLTVV.

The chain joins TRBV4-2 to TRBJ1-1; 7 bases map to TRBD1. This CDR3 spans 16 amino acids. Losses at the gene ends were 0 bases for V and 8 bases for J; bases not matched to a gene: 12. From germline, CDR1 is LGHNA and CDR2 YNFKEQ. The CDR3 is CASSQDLAGGRREAFF. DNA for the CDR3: TGTGCCAGCAGCCAAGATCTGGCAGGGGGAAGGCGGGAAGCTTTCTTT.

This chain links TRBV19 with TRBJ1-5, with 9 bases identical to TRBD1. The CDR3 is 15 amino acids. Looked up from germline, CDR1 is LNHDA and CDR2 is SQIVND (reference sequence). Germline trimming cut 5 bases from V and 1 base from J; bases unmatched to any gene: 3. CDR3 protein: CASSPDRGSNQPQHF. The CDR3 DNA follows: TGTGCCAGTAGTCCTGACAGGGGGAGCAATCAGCCCCAGCATTTT.

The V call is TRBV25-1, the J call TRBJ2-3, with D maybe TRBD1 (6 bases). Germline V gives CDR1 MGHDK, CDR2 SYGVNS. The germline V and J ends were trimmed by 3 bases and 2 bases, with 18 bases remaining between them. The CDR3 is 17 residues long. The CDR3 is CASSDPDRLGYTDTQYF. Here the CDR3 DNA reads TGTGCCAGCAGTGACCCCGACAGGCTCGGATACACAGATACGCAGTATTTT.

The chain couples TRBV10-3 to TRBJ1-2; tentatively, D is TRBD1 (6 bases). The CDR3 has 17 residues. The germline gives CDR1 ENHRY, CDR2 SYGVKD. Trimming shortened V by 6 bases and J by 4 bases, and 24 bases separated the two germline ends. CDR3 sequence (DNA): TGTGCCATCAGGGACATCCTTCCTACAGGGAGGGGCTATGGCTACACCTTC. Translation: CAIRDILPTGRGYGYTF.

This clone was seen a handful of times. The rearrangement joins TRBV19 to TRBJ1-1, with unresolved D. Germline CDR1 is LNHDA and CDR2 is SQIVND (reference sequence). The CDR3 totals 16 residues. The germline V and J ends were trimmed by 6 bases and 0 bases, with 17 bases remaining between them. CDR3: CASSLLTGFMNTEAFF. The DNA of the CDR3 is TGTGCCAGTAGCCTTTTAACCGGGTTCATGAACACTGAAGCTTTCTTT. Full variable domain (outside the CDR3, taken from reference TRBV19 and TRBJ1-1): DGGITQSPKYLFRKEGQNVTLSCEQNLNHDAMYWYRQDPGQGLRLIYYSQIVNDFQKGDIAEGYSVSREKKESFPLTVTSAQKNPTAFYLCASSLLTGFMNTEAFFGQGTRLTVV.

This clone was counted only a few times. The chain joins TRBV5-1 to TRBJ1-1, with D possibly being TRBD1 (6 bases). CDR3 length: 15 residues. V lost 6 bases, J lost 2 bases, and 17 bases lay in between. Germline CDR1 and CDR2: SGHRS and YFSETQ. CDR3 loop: CASTPGARDNTEAFF. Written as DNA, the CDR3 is TGCGCCAGCACCCCAGGGGCAAGGGACAACACTGAAGCTTTCTTT. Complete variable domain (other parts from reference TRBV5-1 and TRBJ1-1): KAGVTQTPRYLIKTRGQQVTLSCSPISGHRSVSWYQQTPGQGLQFLFEYFSETQRNKGNFPGRFSGRQFSNSRSEMNVSTLELGDSALYLCASTPGARDNTEAFFGQGTRLTVV.